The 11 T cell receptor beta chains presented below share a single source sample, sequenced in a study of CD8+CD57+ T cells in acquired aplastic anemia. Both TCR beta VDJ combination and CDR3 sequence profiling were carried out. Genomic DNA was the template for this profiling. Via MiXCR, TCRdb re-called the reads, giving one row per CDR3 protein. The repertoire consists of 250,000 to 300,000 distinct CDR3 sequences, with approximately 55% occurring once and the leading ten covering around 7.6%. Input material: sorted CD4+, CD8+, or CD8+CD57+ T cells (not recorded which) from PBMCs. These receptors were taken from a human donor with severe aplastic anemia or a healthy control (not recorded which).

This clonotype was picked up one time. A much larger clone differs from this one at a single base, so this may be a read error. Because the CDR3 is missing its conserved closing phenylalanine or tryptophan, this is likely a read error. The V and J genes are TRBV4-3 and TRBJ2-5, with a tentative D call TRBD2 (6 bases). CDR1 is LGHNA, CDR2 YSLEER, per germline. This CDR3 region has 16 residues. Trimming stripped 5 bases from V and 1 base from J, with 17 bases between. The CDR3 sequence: CASSVGRDFPQETQYL. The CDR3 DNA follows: TGCGCCAGCAGCGTGGGGCGGGATTTTCCCCAAGAGACCCAGTACCTC.

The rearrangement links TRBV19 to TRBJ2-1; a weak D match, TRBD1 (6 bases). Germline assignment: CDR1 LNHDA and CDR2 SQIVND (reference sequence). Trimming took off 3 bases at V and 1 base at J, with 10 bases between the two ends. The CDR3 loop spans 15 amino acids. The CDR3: CASSITGHSYNEQFF. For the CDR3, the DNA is TGTGCCAGTAGTATTACGGGACATTCCTACAATGAGCAGTTCTTC. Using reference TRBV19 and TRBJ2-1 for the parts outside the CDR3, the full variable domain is DGGITQSPKYLFRKEGQNVTLSCEQNLNHDAMYWYRQDPGQGLRLIYYSQIVNDFQKGDIAEGYSVSREKKESFPLTVTSAQKNPTAFYLCASSITGHSYNEQFFGPGTRLTVL.

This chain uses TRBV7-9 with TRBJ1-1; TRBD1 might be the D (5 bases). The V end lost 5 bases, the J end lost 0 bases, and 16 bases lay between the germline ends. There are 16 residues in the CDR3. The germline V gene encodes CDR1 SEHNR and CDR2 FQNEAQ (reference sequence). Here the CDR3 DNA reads TGTGCCAGCAGCCTCTTATCGCGGGGGATGAACACTGAAGCTTTCTTT. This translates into CASSLLSRGMNTEAFF.

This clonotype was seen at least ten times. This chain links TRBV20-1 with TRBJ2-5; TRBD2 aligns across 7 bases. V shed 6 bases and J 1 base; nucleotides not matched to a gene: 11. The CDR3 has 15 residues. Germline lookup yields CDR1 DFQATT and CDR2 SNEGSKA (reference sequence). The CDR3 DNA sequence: TGCAGTGCCGACTCCGTGTCGGGGGGCCAAGAGACCCAGTACTTC. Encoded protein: CSADSVSGGQETQYF.

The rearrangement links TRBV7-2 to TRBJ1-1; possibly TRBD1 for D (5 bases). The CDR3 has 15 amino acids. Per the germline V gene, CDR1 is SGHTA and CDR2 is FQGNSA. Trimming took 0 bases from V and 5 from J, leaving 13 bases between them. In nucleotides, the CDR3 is TGTGCCAGCAGCTTAGCAGGACGGGGGTTAACTGAAGCTTTCTTT. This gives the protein CASSLAGRGLTEAFF.

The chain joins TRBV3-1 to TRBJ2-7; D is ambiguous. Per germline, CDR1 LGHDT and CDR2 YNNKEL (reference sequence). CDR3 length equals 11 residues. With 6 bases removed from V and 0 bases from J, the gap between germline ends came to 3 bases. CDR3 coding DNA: TGTGCCAGCAGGTCCTCCTACGAGCAGTACTTC. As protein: CASRSSYEQYF.

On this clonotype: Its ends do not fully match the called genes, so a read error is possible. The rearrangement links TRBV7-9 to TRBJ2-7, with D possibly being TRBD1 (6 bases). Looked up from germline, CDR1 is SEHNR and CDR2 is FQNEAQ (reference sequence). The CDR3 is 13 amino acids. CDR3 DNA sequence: TGTGCCGGCAGCTCGCAACAGGGTCGGGAGCAGTACTTC. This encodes CAGSSQQGREQYF.

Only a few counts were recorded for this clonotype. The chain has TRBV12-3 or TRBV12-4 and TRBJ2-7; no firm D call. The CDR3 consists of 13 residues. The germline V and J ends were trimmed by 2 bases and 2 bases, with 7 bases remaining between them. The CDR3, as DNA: TGTGCCAGCAGTTTACGGCCGGCCTACGAGCAGTACTTC. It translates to CASSLRPAYEQYF.

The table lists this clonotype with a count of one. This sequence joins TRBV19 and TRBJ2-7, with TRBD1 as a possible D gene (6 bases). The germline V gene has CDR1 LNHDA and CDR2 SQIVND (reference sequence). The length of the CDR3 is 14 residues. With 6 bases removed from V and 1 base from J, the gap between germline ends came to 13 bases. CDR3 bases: TGTGCCAGTAGGCCTAGGACAGATTCCTACGAGCAGTACTTC. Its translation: CASRPRTDSYEQYF.

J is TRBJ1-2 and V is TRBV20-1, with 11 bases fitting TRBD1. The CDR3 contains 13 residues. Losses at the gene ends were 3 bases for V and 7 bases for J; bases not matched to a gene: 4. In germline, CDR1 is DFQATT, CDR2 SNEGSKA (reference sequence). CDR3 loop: CSARDRGRFGYTF. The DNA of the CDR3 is TGCAGTGCTAGGGACAGGGGGCGTTTTGGCTACACCTTC.

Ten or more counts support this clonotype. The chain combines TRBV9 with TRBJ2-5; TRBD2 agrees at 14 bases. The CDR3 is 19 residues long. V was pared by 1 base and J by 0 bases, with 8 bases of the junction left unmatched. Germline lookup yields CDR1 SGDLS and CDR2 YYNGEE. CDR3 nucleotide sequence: TGTGCCAGCAGCGTATCCGGGACTAGCGGGGGCCAGTACCAAGAGACCCAGTACTTC. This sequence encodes CASSVSGTSGGQYQETQYF. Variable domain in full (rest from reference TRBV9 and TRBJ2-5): DSGVTQTPKHLITATGQRVTLRCSPRSGDLSVYWYQQSLDQGLQFLIQYYNGEERAKGNILERFSAQQFPDLHSELNLSSLELGDSALYFCASSVSGTSGGQYQETQYFGPGTRLLVL.